The 8 T cell receptor beta chains in this list originate from one sample, sequenced in a study of T-cell reconstitution after alpha-beta-depleted transplantation in children. Researchers prepared the TCRbeta library using unique molecular identifiers, the study reports. MiXCR, applied by TCRdb to the PCR reads, yields one record per CDR3 protein. The sample contains hundreds of thousands of distinct CDR3 sequences, about a tenth of which appear only once. The source material was PBMCs, sampled before TCRalphabeta/CD19-depleted stem cell transplant. The receptors were gathered from a child under two years old with acute myeloid leukemia, due to receive a stem cell transplant.

This clonotype has at least ten counts. V usage is TRBV12-3 or TRBV12-4 and J usage is TRBJ2-1, with 14 bases aligning to TRBD2. CDR3 length: 15 amino acids. Trimming cost V 3 bases and J 6 bases; bases outside gene matches: 1. CDR3 loop: CASSFGTSGSNEQFF. The CDR3 coding sequence is TGTGCCAGCAGTTTCGGGACTAGCGGGAGCAATGAGCAGTTCTTC.

Many counts were recorded for this clonotype. The J gene is TRBJ2-2, the V gene TRBV9; D is undetermined. CDR3 size: 14 residues. The germline gives CDR1 SGDLS, CDR2 YYNGEE. The V gene lost 3 bases and the J gene lost 5 bases, with 11 bases spanning the gap. CDR3 sequence reads: CASSAWTATGELFF. The CDR3 DNA reads TGTGCCAGCAGCGCGTGGACGGCTACCGGGGAGCTGTTTTTT.

This clonotype was seen at least ten times. The gene calls are TRBV5-5 and TRBJ1-5; TRBD1 is a possible D gene (5 bases). The CDR3 is 16 amino acids. Looked up from germline, CDR1 is SGHKS and CDR2 is YYEKEE (reference sequence). V was shortened by 1 base and J by 3 bases, with 14 bases between the two germline ends. CDR3 in amino acids: CASSLWSGRYNQPQHF. The CDR3 coding sequence is TGTGCCAGCAGCTTGTGGTCGGGGCGATACAATCAGCCCCAGCATTTT.

This clonotype showed up many times. J is TRBJ1-3 and V is TRBV19; TRBD1 is a possible D gene (5 bases). The CDR3 sequence is 14 residues long. V was trimmed by 4 bases and J by 1 base, leaving 8 bases between them. Germline values: CDR1 LNHDA, CDR2 SQIVND (reference sequence). Here the CDR3 reads CASSSGASGNTIYF. CDR3 nucleotide sequence: TGTGCCAGTAGTAGCGGGGCATCTGGAAACACCATATATTTT.

This clonotype has just a few counts. This chain links TRBV19 with TRBJ2-4, with a weak D call TRBD1 (6 bases). Trimming took off 5 bases at V and 2 bases at J, with 13 bases between the two ends. The CDR3 runs to 15 residues. Per germline, CDR1 LNHDA and CDR2 SQIVND (reference sequence). The chain's CDR3 is CASSPVQGTKNIQYF. The CDR3 DNA is TGTGCCAGTAGTCCAGTACAGGGCACCAAAAACATTCAGTACTTC.

This clonotype was counted ten times or more. The chain is built from TRBV29-1 and TRBJ2-3; D remains unclear. V shed 6 bases and J shed 3 bases, with 10 bases lying between them. Germline V gene sequence: CDR1 SQVTM, CDR2 ANQGSEA. The CDR3 length is 12 residues. The CDR3 loop reads CSVRVVTDTQYF. The CDR3 DNA follows: TGCAGCGTCCGGGTAGTTACAGATACGCAGTATTTT.

The sample holds many counts of this clonotype. The CDR3 loop is CASRTGKEGNIQYF. The DNA for the CDR3 is TGTGCCAGCAGGACAGGAAAGGAGGGAAACATTCAGTACTTC. J is TRBJ2-4 and V is TRBV12-3 or TRBV12-4; D is tentatively TRBD1 or TRBD2 (6 bases each). The CDR3 spans 14 residues. V lost 6 bases and J lost 6, with 15 bases in between.

This clonotype showed up many times. The chain links TRBV7-2 to TRBJ1-4, with D possibly being TRBD1 (5 bases). The CDR3 runs 16 residues. The V gene lost 0 bases and the J gene lost 14 bases, with 22 bases spanning the gap. CDR1 is SGHTA, CDR2 FQGNSA, per germline. CDR3 DNA sequence: TGTGCCAGCAGCTTAGCAGCGACGGGACCAACCGGGAGGCTGTTTTTT. Protein sequence: CASSLAATGPTGRLFF. The entire variable domain, with the rest obtained from reference TRBV7-2 and TRBJ1-4, is as follows: GAGVSQSPSNKVTEKGKDVELRCDPISGHTALYWYRQSLGQGLEFLIYFQGNSAPDKSGLPSDRFSAERTGGSVSTLTIQRTQQEDSAVYLCASSLAATGPTGRLFFGSGTQLSVL.